This entry lists 11 T cell receptor beta chains sequenced from one sample in a study of blood T cell repertoires in COVID-19. Only in-frame clones appear in the TCRdb table, and some are missing; sequencing was by immunoSEQ multiplex PCR. The data hold around 400,000 clones, with 80% to 90% observed a single time. Material: peripheral blood. These receptors all stem from a man aged 35 to 55 with acute or convalescent COVID-19.

J is TRBJ1-6 and V is TRBV3-1 (or the pseudogene TRBV3-2); D ambiguous. Trimming removed 4 bases at V and 10 bases at J, with 17 bases between. The CDR3 sequence is 15 residues long. The germline CDR1 and CDR2 sequences are LGHDT and YNNKEL (reference sequence). Written as DNA, the CDR3 is TGTGCCAGCAGCCCCCGCCCGGGGTTAAGGTCACCCCTCCACTTT. This codes for CASSPRPGLRSPLHF.

V is TRBV20-1 and J is TRBJ2-4; perhaps TRBD2 as D (5 bases). Germline-derived CDR1 and CDR2 are DFQATT and SNEGSKA (reference sequence). The CDR3 length is 15 residues. V lost 3 bases, J lost 4 bases, and 16 bases lay in between. This CDR3 reads CSASHGRGPKNIQYF. The DNA for the CDR3 is TGCAGTGCTAGTCATGGCCGAGGGCCAAAAAACATTCAGTACTTC.

This clone was counted many times. The chain recombines TRBV7-9 with TRBJ2-7, with 12 bases fitting TRBD2. The CDR3 runs 18 residues. The J segment lost 7 bases and the V segment lost 5 bases, leaving 18 bases of the junction unmatched. CDR1 and CDR2 from the germline V gene are SEHNR and FQNEAQ (reference sequence). The CDR3 bases are TGTGCCAGCAGCCTTAGACTCCCGGGACTAGCGGGCCGGGGGGAGCAGTACTTC. The encoded protein is CASSLRLPGLAGRGEQYF.

The sample holds one count of this clone. The chain couples TRBV6-5 to TRBJ2-1; D perhaps matches TRBD2 (6 bases). The CDR3 is 12 residues long. The germline V and J ends were trimmed by 6 bases and 10 bases, with 13 bases remaining between them. Germline-derived CDR1 and CDR2 are MNHEY and SVGAGI. CDR3 nucleotide sequence: TGTGCCAGCAGGGAGGGTTTCCGCGAGCAGTTCTTC. Translation: CASREGFREQFF.

The chain couples TRBV9 to TRBJ1-5; possibly TRBD1 for D (5 bases). Trimming pared 4 bases from V and 3 bases from J, leaving 14 bases between. The CDR3 spans 15 residues. Germline V CDR1 and CDR2: SGDLS, YYNGEE. The DNA of the CDR3 is TGTGCCAGCAGCCCTAGGGGCGGCTACAATCAGCCCCAGCATTTT. Residues: CASSPRGGYNQPQHF.

The genes are TRBV5-5 and TRBJ2-7, with D unresolved. Trimming left V 1 base short and J 3 bases short, with 5 bases between. This CDR3 is built from 12 residues. CDR1 is SGHKS, CDR2 YYEKEE, per germline (reference sequence). The CDR3 DNA is TGTGCCAGCAGCTTGCCCGGCTACGAGCAGTACTTC. This gives the protein CASSLPGYEQYF.

This chain joins TRBV28 and TRBJ2-7; a weak D match, TRBD1 (6 bases). Germline V gives CDR1 MDHEN, CDR2 SYDVKM. This CDR3 region has 15 residues. The V end lost 6 bases, the J end lost 3 bases, and 18 bases lay between the germline ends. Here the CDR3 reads CASSAGRDKNYEQYF. CDR3 bases: TGTGCCAGCAGCGCCGGCCGGGACAAGAACTACGAGCAGTACTTC.

This clone occurred once. The chain employs TRBV6-4 and TRBJ1-2; possible D gene TRBD1, 5 bases. The CDR3 spans 16 residues. V was cut by 6 bases and J by 8 bases, with 25 bases left in between. The germline gives CDR1 MRHNA, CDR2 SNTAGT. The CDR3 reads CASSPTVGKGIIGYTF. CDR3 DNA sequence: TGTGCCAGCAGCCCTACAGTGGGTAAGGGGATTATCGGCTACACCTTC.

The chain uses TRBV30 and TRBJ1-1; the D gene is possibly TRBD1 (6 bases). The CDR3 is 17 amino acids. Trimming cost V 0 bases and J 0 bases, with 17 bases left between them. The germline V gene encodes CDR1 GTSNPN and CDR2 SVGIG (reference sequence). CDR3 protein: CAWSVSQGHFMNTEAFF. CDR3 nucleotide sequence: TGTGCCTGGAGTGTATCTCAGGGACATTTTATGAACACTGAAGCTTTCTTT.

The chain uses TRBV7-9 and TRBJ2-1; 14 nucleotides match TRBD2. V gave up 1 base and J gave up 4 bases; unmatched junction bases: 9. Germline V gene data show CDR1 as SEHNR and CDR2 as FQNEAQ (reference sequence). This CDR3 contains 19 residues. CDR3: CASSLGGTSGSYGYNEQFF. CDR3 nucleotide sequence: TGTGCCAGCAGCTTAGGGGGGACTAGCGGGAGCTATGGTTACAATGAGCAGTTCTTC.

The chain is built from TRBV11-2 and TRBJ1-3; a weak D match, TRBD1 (6 bases). The CDR3 has 15 residues. Germline lookup yields CDR1 SGHAT and CDR2 FQNNGV. Between the trimmed V and J ends, which lost 3 bases and 1 base, there was a span of 10 bases. The CDR3 sequence is CASSFVTGSGNTIYF. Written as DNA, the CDR3 is TGTGCCAGCAGCTTTGTAACAGGGTCTGGAAACACCATATATTTT.